This TCR beta chain was profiled in a study of blood T cell repertoires in COVID-19. Study as a whole: The samples span acute and convalescent COVID-19 from the United States, Italy and Spain.

Sequencing was performed with immunoSEQ multiplex PCR; in TCRdb, only in-frame clones are kept and a portion is missing. This sample has about 190,000 clones, with around nine tenths found just once. CDR3 length: 16 residues. Germline lookup yields CDR1 MNHEY and CDR2 SVGEGT. The junction had 11 bases not matched to a gene; V was cut back by 5 bases and J by 4 bases. The chain is built from TRBV6-2 or TRBV6-3 and TRBJ2-5, with 9 bases identical to TRBD1. The specimen sequenced was peripheral blood. This sequence was found in a woman in her late teens or twenties who had recovered from COVID-19. CDR3 amino acids: CASSTDRGGRGETQYF. The CDR3 DNA reads as TGTGCCAGCAGTACGGACAGGGGAGGAAGAGGAGAGACCCAGTACTTC.